This T cell receptor beta chain stems from a study of glioma-infiltrating T cells after dendritic cell vaccination. Points from the study as a whole: Complete blood and tumor specimen sets were limited to few patients.

As to time point: after dendritic cell vaccination, including at tumor progression/relapse. Patients had residual fresh-frozen tumor tissue and more than two years of survival data. PBMC were collected before vaccination, two weeks after the third vaccination, and at progression. This CDR3 comprises 15 residues. Trimming took 3 bases from V and 0 from J, leaving 12 bases between them. Per germline, CDR1 GTSNPN and CDR2 SVGIG (reference sequence). With regard to this clone: The antigen is not known.

Amplification used 60 V beta primers and 13 J beta primers. Repertoires were generated with immunoSEQ multiplex PCR, while TCRdb's copy carries only in-frame clones and drops some. The table records 50,000 to 60,000 clones, about four fifths of them present only once. This chain links TRBV30 with TRBJ1-5; D gene ambiguous. The sample was blood, taken after dendritic cell vaccination. The receptor was derived from a human donor with glioblastoma. CDR3 nucleotides: TGTGCCTGGAGCCGTGGGCAGTATAGCAATCAGCCCCAGCATTTT. Translated: CAWSRGQYSNQPQHF.